This T cell receptor (beta chain) was observed in a study of PD-L1 blockade in urothelial cancer. Whole-study context: When patients started atezolizumab at some point between 2013 and 2015, it was given at 1,200 mg intravenously every 3 weeks. At 6 weeks and at 3 weeks (second dose) after treatment start, blood was analyzed.

The CDR3 covers 16 residues. Germline CDR1 reads LNHDA; CDR2 reads SQIVND (reference sequence). V shed 0 bases and J shed 7 bases, with 16 bases lying between them. Assay: immunoSEQ multiplex PCR; the TCRdb copy retains only in-frame clones and omits some. Of approximately 91,000 clones listed, 83% are singletons. Time point meaning: peripheral blood 6 weeks after treatment start. This chain connects TRBV19 to TRBJ1-5; no firm D call. The clonotype comes from a man between 65 and 85 years old with urothelial cancer. Here the sequenced sample was PBMCs, taken around atezolizumab (anti-PD-L1) treatment. In nucleotides, the CDR3 is TGTGCCAGTAGTATAGAATTCCCCGACGGGAACCAGCCCCAGCATTTT. As protein: CASSIEFPDGNQPQHF.